The clone carrying this TCR beta chain appeared a few times. Its target is unknown. Unmatched junction bases numbered 5, after V lost 5 bases and J lost 6 bases. In germline, CDR1 is MDHEN, CDR2 SYDVKM. The CDR3 spans 13 residues. The sample belongs to a study of beta chain features in type 1 diabetes. Study context: Sorted cells numbering roughly 100,000,000 were examined across all samples. Study results and limitations: The study found moderately but significantly shorter TCRB CDR3s in all four CD4+ subsets of Type 1 diabetes patients. Using cDNA template may skew counts toward highly expressing activated cells. Among type 1 diabetes patients, VDJ junctions had fewer insertions and more deletions.

There was one heparinised blood draw per donor, averaging around 120 mL. The whole isolated RNA underwent reverse transcription, so sequencing captured expressed TCRB transcripts. Method: immunoSEQ multiplex PCR; TCRdb's copy keeps in-frame clones and lacks some. The sample lists around 250,000 clones; 13% to 15% were seen once. The V call is TRBV28, the J call TRBJ1-1, with 8 bases aligning to TRBD1. The sequence derives from a man aged 25-45 years with type 1 diabetes. Specimen: naive CD4+ T cells from blood. The DNA of the CDR3 is TGTGCCAGCAGTACCCCACAGGGGGCTGAAGCTTTCTTT. This codes for CASSTPQGAEAFF.